The text below deals with one TCR beta chain. The antigen is not known. The V gene's germline CDR1 is MNHEY and CDR2 SMNVEV (reference sequence). There are 13 residues in the CDR3. V was pared by 6 bases and J by 8 bases, with 5 bases of the junction left unmatched. These data belong to a study of long-term antiretroviral therapy in people with HIV. Study outcomes and limitations: Dominating the repertoire at all time points were the clones that expanded before ART. Transplant donor controls retained higher diversity, though diversity increased after ART.

It was version v3.0 of the immunoSEQ assay that was run at survey level. Only in-frame clones appear in the TCRdb table, and some are missing; sequencing was by immunoSEQ multiplex PCR. The repertoire holds roughly 20,000 clones, with approximately 80% as singletons. Sequenced here: unsorted PBMCs, sampled 1.9 years after starting antiretroviral therapy. The chain combines TRBV27 with TRBJ2-2, with 8 bases matching TRBD1. The source of this sequence is a woman in her 50s with HIV. CDR3 sequence (DNA): TGTGCCAGCAGCCAGGACAGGGTTGGGGAGCTGTTTTTT. This codes for CASSQDRVGELFF.